The rows below give T cell receptor beta chains drawn from one sample of a study of cytomegalovirus exposure and HLA in healthy donors. TCRdb's copy holds only in-frame clones and misses some; the assay was immunoSEQ multiplex PCR. This sample's table reports approximately 42,000 clones. The specimen was PBMCs. These receptor sequences come from a male donor in good health and CMV-seronegative. The CDR3 runs from the conserved cysteine through the conserved F or W. D genes are given only for firm matches.

j_gene | d_gene | v_gene | CDR3aa | CDR3nt
TRBJ2-1 | . | TRBV7-8 | CASLPNSGPEQFF | TGTGCCAGCCTCCCCAACAGCGGGCCTGAGCAGTTCTTC
TRBJ2-1 | TRBD2 | TRBV4-1 | CASSHLAGEQFF | TGCGCCAGCAGCCACTTAGCGGGGGAGCAGTTCTTC
TRBJ1-1 | TRBD1 | TRBV20-1 | CRGTGGTEAFF | TGCAGGGGGACAGGGGGCACTGAAGCTTTCTTT
TRBJ2-3 | . | TRBV13 | CASSGGRVSTDTQYF | TGTGCCAGCAGTGGAGGGCGGGTAAGCACAGATACGCAGTATTTT
TRBJ2-7 | TRBD2 | TRBV9 | CASSVDGGSGNEQYF | TGTGCCAGCAGCGTAGATGGCGGGAGCGGCAACGAGCAGTACTTC
TRBJ2-3 | . | TRBV7-9 | CASSQESGEGADTQYF | TGTGCCAGCAGCCAAGAGAGCGGAGAGGGAGCAGATACGCAGTATTTT
TRBJ2-7 | . | TRBV28 | CASSRVYEQYF | TGTGCCAGCAGCCGGGTCTACGAGCAGTACTTC
TRBJ1-1 | . | TRBV4-3 | CASSRWEGDTEAFF | TGCGCCAGCAGCCGCTGGGAGGGGGACACTGAAGCTTTCTTT
TRBJ2-3 | TRBD2 | TRBV19 | CASSIIAGATDTQYF | TGTGCCAGTAGTATTATAGCGGGAGCAACAGATACGCAGTATTTT
TRBJ2-1 | . | TRBV9 | CASSVVEDRSYNEQFF | TGTGCCAGCAGCGTAGTGGAAGACAGGTCTTACAATGAGCAGTTCTTC
TRBJ2-1 | TRBD1 | TRBV5-1 | CASSFWGQADNEQFF | TGCGCCAGCAGCTTCTGGGGACAGGCTGACAATGAGCAGTTCTTC
TRBJ2-3 | . | TRBV11-3 | CASSSESGVWTDTQYF | TGTGCCAGCAGCTCGGAGTCGGGTGTTTGGACAGATACGCAGTATTTT
TRBJ1-1 | TRBD1 | TRBV19 | CASSTRTGGADTEAFF | TGTGCCAGTAGTACCAGGACAGGGGGCGCTGACACTGAAGCTTTCTTT
TRBJ1-5 | . | TRBV7-6 | CASSSETRRSNQPQHF | TGTGCCAGCAGCTCAGAGACCAGGAGGAGCAATCAGCCCCAGCATTTT
TRBJ2-2 | TRBD2 | TRBV2 | CASSQTPTSGSFTGELFF | TGTGCCAGCAGTCAAACCCCTACTAGCGGGAGTTTCACCGGGGAGCTGTTTTTT
TRBJ2-3 | . | TRBV20-1 | CSASLRSTQYF | TGCAGTGCTAGCCTTCGTTCTACGCAGTATTTT
TRBJ2-1 | TRBD2 | TRBV11-2 | CASSRSAGGPYEQFF | TGTGCCAGCAGCCGCTCTGCGGGAGGGCCTTATGAGCAGTTCTTC
TRBJ1-5 | . | TRBV6-5 | CASSSQGRQPQHF | TGTGCCAGCAGTTCCCAGGGTCGTCAGCCCCAGCATTTT
TRBJ1-1 | TRBD1 | TRBV5-1 | CASSLDGTAGEAFF | TGCGCCAGCAGCTTGGACGGGACAGCGGGTGAAGCTTTCTTT
TRBJ2-7 | . | TRBV30 | CAWSPEGHGVYF | TGTGCCTGGAGTCCCGAGGGACACGGGGTCTACTTC
TRBJ1-4 | TRBD1 | TRBV30 | CAWSTGQLNEKLFF | TGTGCCTGGAGTACGGGACAGTTAAATGAAAAACTGTTTTTT
TRBJ2-5 | . | TRBV6-1 | CASSDPQGLETQYF | TGTGCCAGCAGTGATCCCCAGGGGTTGGAGACCCAGTACTTC
TRBJ1-1 | . | TRBV7-6 | CATPPTGHPSGALNTEAFF | TGTGCCACCCCACCCACCGGTCACCCGTCGGGAGCACTGAACACTGAAGCTTTCTTT
TRBJ2-1 | . | TRBV6-5 | CASSETETNEQFF | TGTGCCAGCAGTGAGACTGAAACCAATGAGCAGTTCTTC
TRBJ2-7 | TRBD1 | TRBV5-4 | CASSQGTAYEQYF | TGTGCCAGCAGCCAGGGGACAGCCTACGAGCAGTACTTC
TRBJ2-7 | . | TRBV4-2 | CASSPGDFGYEQYF | TGTGCCAGCAGCCCGGGGGACTTCGGCTACGAGCAGTACTTC
TRBJ2-5 | . | TRBV15 | CATSIRRETQYF | TGTGCCACCAGCATCCGGAGGGAGACCCAGTACTTC
TRBJ1-2 | . | TRBV19 | CASSPYPGAGYTF | TGTGCCAGTAGTCCGTACCCTGGGGCCGGCTACACCTTC
TRBJ1-1 | TRBD1 | TRBV19 | CASSPWGRGKENTEAFF | TGTGCCAGTAGTCCCTGGGGCAGGGGGAAAGAGAACACTGAAGCTTTCTTT
TRBJ1-2 | TRBD1 | TRBV10-1 | CASSQDRGLAGYTF | TGCGCCAGCAGTCAGGACAGGGGGCTAGCTGGCTACACCTTC
TRBJ2-1 | TRBD2 | TRBV6-4 | CASSGTSGSSNEQFF | TGTGCCAGCAGTGGGACTAGCGGGAGTTCCAATGAGCAGTTCTTC
TRBJ2-7 | . | TRBV12-5 | CASGKDRDYEQYF | TGTGCTAGTGGCAAAGACAGAGACTACGAGCAGTACTTC
TRBJ1-2 | . | TRBV12-2 | CASRPPLVYTF | TGTGCAAGTCGCCCCCCGCTAGTCTACACCTTC
TRBJ1-1 | . | TRBV5-1 | CASSLGPQGGQPEAFF | TGCGCCAGCAGCTTGGGCCCACAGGGCGGGCAACCTGAAGCTTTCTTT
TRBJ2-3 | . | TRBV11-2 | CASSLVYQLGAGDTDTQYF | TGTGCCAGCAGCTTAGTCTACCAGCTAGGTGCCGGTGACACAGATACGCAGTATTTT
TRBJ1-3 | . | TRBV5-1 | CASSSAASGNTIYF | TGCGCCAGCAGCTCTGCGGCTTCTGGAAACACCATATATTTT
TRBJ2-3 | TRBD2 | TRBV7-3 | CASSPGLASTDTQYF | TGTGCCAGCAGCCCGGGACTAGCGAGCACAGATACGCAGTATTTT
TRBJ2-5 | TRBD2 | TRBV6-5 | CASSYSVGGRETQYF | TGTGCCAGCAGTTACAGTGTGGGAGGGAGAGAGACCCAGTACTTC
TRBJ2-7 | . | TRBV1 | CTSSQVAGTTGGSEQYF | TGCACCAGCAGCCAAGTAGCCGGGACTACCGGCGGGTCGGAGCAGTACTTC
TRBJ2-1 | . | TRBV7-8 | CASSLRRVSSDNEQFF | TGTGCCAGCAGCCTGAGACGGGTGAGCTCCGACAATGAGCAGTTCTTC
TRBJ1-2 | . | TRBV2 | CASSSQGSNYGYTF | TGTGCCAGCAGTTCCCAGGGATCTAACTATGGCTACACCTTC
TRBJ1-6 | TRBD1 | TRBV5-1 | CASSETGGRSPLHF | TGCGCCAGCAGCGAGACAGGGGGACGGTCACCCCTCCACTTT
TRBJ1-4 | . | TRBV29-1 | CSVLDRTTTNEKLFF | TGCAGCGTTCTCGACAGGACAACAACTAATGAAAAACTGTTTTTT
TRBJ1-2 | . | TRBV2 | CASTSAARVGYTF | TGTGCCAGCACTTCGGCCGCCCGGGTGGGCTACACCTTC
TRBJ2-7 | TRBD2 | TRBV7-2 | CASSPGPAGGPYEQYF | TGTGCCAGCAGCCCGGGGCCAGCGGGAGGGCCCTACGAGCAGTACTTC
TRBJ2-7 | . | TRBV5-1 | CASSLPEGVGEQYF | TGCGCCAGCAGCTTGCCTGAGGGAGTGGGTGAGCAGTACTTC
TRBJ1-1 | . | TRBV18 | CASSPPGRGNTEAFF | TGTGCCAGCTCACCCCCGGGGAGGGGGAACACTGAAGCTTTCTTT